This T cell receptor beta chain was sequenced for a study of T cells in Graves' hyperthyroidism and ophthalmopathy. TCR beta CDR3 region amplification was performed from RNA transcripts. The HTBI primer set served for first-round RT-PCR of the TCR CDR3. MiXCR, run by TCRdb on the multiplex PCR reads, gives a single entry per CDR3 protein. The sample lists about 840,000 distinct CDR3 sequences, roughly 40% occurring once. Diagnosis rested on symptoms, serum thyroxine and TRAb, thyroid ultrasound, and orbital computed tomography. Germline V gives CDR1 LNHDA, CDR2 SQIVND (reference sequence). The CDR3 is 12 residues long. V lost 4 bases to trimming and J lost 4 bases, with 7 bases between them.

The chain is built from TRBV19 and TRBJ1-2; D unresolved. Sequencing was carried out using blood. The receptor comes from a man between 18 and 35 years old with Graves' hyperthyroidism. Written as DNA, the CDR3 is TGTGCCAGTAGTAATCAGGCCTATGGCTACACCTTC. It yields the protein CASSNQAYGYTF.